This is a list of T cell receptor beta chains from one sample in a study of T cells after yellow fever vaccination. TCRdb fed the 5' RACE reads into MiXCR, producing one record per CDR3 protein. Of approximately 550,000 distinct CDR3 sequences in the sample, 15% to 20% were seen once. The source was PBMCs, collected 15 days after the yellow fever booster vaccination. The receptors were gathered from a man aged 25-45 years who received the YFV17D yellow fever vaccine. Each CDR3 is given with its conserved first and last residue. D genes are given only for firm matches. Clone sizes are given selectively: once, few, many, or a class where the clone is expanded.

V gene	D gene	clone size	J gene	CDR3 protein	CDR3 DNA
TRBV12-3/TRBV12-4	TRBD1	few	TRBJ2-7	CASSGGTGNSYEQYF	TGTGCCAGCAGTGGCGGGACAGGAAACTCCTACGAGCAGTACTTC
TRBV7-2	TRBD2	few	TRBJ2-1	CASSLLAGQGVFF	TGTGCCAGCAGCCTACTAGCGGGCCAGGGCGTGTTCTTC
TRBV29-1	TRBD1	few	TRBJ2-5	CSVATGAETQYF	TGCAGCGTTGCAACAGGGGCAGAGACCCAGTACTTC
TRBV7-8	.	.	TRBJ1-5	CASSLNLGGNQPQHF	TGTGCCAGCAGCTTGAATTTGGGGGGCAATCAGCCCCAGCATTTT
TRBV11-2	TRBD2	.	TRBJ2-1	CASIPLGGSYNEQFF	TGTGCCAGCATACCCCTGGGGGGGTCCTACAATGAGCAGTTCTTC
TRBV12-3/TRBV12-4	TRBD2	few	TRBJ2-4	CASSSGTSGNKNIQYF	TGTGCCAGCAGTTCCGGGACTAGCGGGAACAAAAACATTCAGTACTTC
TRBV7-2	.	few	TRBJ2-1	CASSLGSRGEQFF	TGTGCCAGCAGCTTAGGATCGAGGGGGGAGCAGTTCTTC
TRBV19	.	few	TRBJ2-6	CASSIEGGGTLTF	TGTGCCAGTAGTATAGAGGGCGGAGGTACCCTGACTTTC
TRBV5-1	TRBD1	many	TRBJ2-2	CASSWGQGNGELFF	TGCGCCAGCAGCTGGGGACAGGGCAACGGGGAGCTGTTTTTT
TRBV7-9	.	once	TRBJ2-3	CASSVSWGLGTDTQYF	TGTGCCAGCAGCGTATCTTGGGGGCTCGGCACAGATACGCAGTATTTT
TRBV20-1	TRBD2	.	TRBJ2-1	CSARGLASYNEQFF	TGCAGTGCCCGGGGACTAGCTTCCTACAATGAGCAGTTCTTC
TRBV7-2	.	.	TRBJ2-1	CASAKTGSYNEQFF	TGTGCCAGCGCGAAAACTGGTTCCTACAATGAGCAGTTCTTC
TRBV7-2	.	few	TRBJ2-6	CASSAVRAGANVLTF	TGTGCCAGCTCGGCGGTAAGGGCCGGGGCCAACGTCCTGACTTTC
TRBV18	.	few	TRBJ2-1	CASSPARGSSSYNEQFF	TGTGCCAGCTCACCGGCTAGGGGTTCCAGCTCCTACAATGAGCAGTTCTTC
TRBV6-2/TRBV6-3	TRBD1	.	TRBJ1-1	CASSYRPGQQQAFF	TGTGCCAGCAGTTACCGACCGGGACAGCAACAAGCTTTCTTT
TRBV12-3/TRBV12-4	TRBD2	.	TRBJ2-3	CASTPPPGGTSTDTQYF	TGTGCCAGCACCCCGCCCCCGGGGGGGACTAGCACAGATACGCAGTATTTT
TRBV10-3	.	.	TRBJ2-4	CAIRNDDGKNIQYF	TGTGCCATCAGGAACGACGATGGCAAAAACATTCAGTACTTC
TRBV5-1	TRBD2	.	TRBJ2-1	CASSGPGLAGPSSYNEQFF	TGCGCCAGCAGCGGACCGGGACTAGCGGGACCCAGCTCCTACAATGAGCAGTTCTTC
TRBV9	.	.	TRBJ2-3	CASSERYTDTQYF	TGTGCCAGCAGCGAACGGTACACAGATACGCAGTATTTT
TRBV3-1	.	.	TRBJ2-5	CASSQDPGKETQYF	TGTGCCAGCAGCCAAGACCCCGGAAAAGAGACCCAGTACTTC
TRBV20-1	.	few	TRBJ2-7	CSARGGEREQYF	TGCAGTGCTAGGGGCGGGGAACGCGAGCAGTACTTC
TRBV14	.	few	TRBJ1-2	CASSQDQAYGYTF	TGTGCCAGCAGCCAAGACCAGGCCTATGGCTACACCTTC
TRBV11-2	.	few	TRBJ2-5	CASSLEFGLGQETQYF	TGTGCCAGCAGCTTAGAGTTTGGACTCGGGCAAGAGACCCAGTACTTC
TRBV12-3/TRBV12-4	.	few	TRBJ1-2	CASSFSGDGNYGYTF	TGTGCCAGCAGTTTTTCCGGGGACGGGAACTATGGCTACACCTTC
TRBV6-5	.	few	TRBJ2-7	CASSSSPGRQYF	TGTGCCAGCAGTTCTTCACCCGGTCGGCAGTACTTC
TRBV7-2	.	few	TRBJ2-7	CASSLATQREQYF	TGTGCCAGCAGCTTAGCGACCCAGCGCGAGCAGTACTTC
TRBV20-1	.	.	TRBJ2-1	CSARTPGLYNEQFF	TGCAGTGCTCGGACCCCCGGTCTATACAATGAGCAGTTCTTC
TRBV9	.	few	TRBJ2-5	CASGPLGTSGETQYF	TGTGCCAGCGGGCCCCTGGGGACATCTGGAGAGACCCAGTACTTC
TRBV7-2	.	.	TRBJ2-2	CASSSAAGQGNTGELFF	TGTGCCAGCAGCTCCGCGGCGGGCCAGGGTAACACCGGGGAGCTGTTTTTT
TRBV24-1	.	few	TRBJ2-1	CATSDTRGQSSNEQFF	TGTGCCACCAGTGATACCAGGGGACAAAGTAGCAATGAGCAGTTCTTC
TRBV20-1	TRBD2	few	TRBJ2-5	CSASPGLAVQETQYF	TGCAGTGCTAGCCCGGGACTAGCGGTTCAAGAGACCCAGTACTTC
TRBV30	TRBD2	.	TRBJ2-2	CAWSGRRLAGTGELFF	TGTGCCTGGAGTGGCCGGCGACTAGCAGGGACCGGGGAGCTGTTTTTT
TRBV3-1	.	few	TRBJ2-4	CASSQDSAPDKNIQYF	TGTGCCAGCAGCCAAGATAGTGCACCAGACAAAAACATTCAGTACTTC
TRBV3-1	.	few	TRBJ2-1	CASSQGSGEQFF	TGTGCCAGCAGCCAAGGGAGCGGGGAGCAGTTCTTC
TRBV3-1	.	few	TRBJ2-1	CASSPPTRAGNEQFF	TGTGCCAGCAGCCCCCCCACACGAGCCGGGAATGAGCAGTTCTTC
TRBV3-1	.	.	TRBJ2-1	CASSQTDHEQFF	TGTGCCAGCAGCCAGACCGATCACGAGCAGTTCTTC
TRBV24-1	TRBD1	.	TRBJ2-1	CATSDLGKGQAANEQFF	TGTGCCACCAGTGATTTGGGCAAGGGACAGGCAGCCAATGAGCAGTTCTTC
TRBV20-1	TRBD2	few	TRBJ2-7	CSARDGGRAEQYF	TGCAGTGCTAGAGATGGCGGGAGGGCCGAGCAGTACTTC
TRBV29-1	.	.	TRBJ2-5	CSVQLYQETQYF	TGCAGCGTACAGCTGTACCAAGAGACCCAGTACTTC
TRBV19	.	.	TRBJ2-7	CASATGGGASSYEQYF	TGTGCCAGTGCCACAGGAGGAGGAGCGAGCTCCTACGAGCAGTACTTC
TRBV5-1	.	.	TRBJ2-5	CASSLGSTTKETQYF	TGCGCCAGCAGCTTGGGCTCGACCACCAAAGAGACCCAGTACTTC
TRBV4-3	TRBD2	.	TRBJ2-1	CASSQESSGRASYNEQFF	TGCGCCAGCAGCCAAGAGTCTAGCGGGAGGGCCTCCTACAATGAGCAGTTCTTC
TRBV7-6	.	once	TRBJ1-6	CASSPRPNSPLHF	TGTGCCAGCAGCCCTAGGCCGAATTCACCCCTCCACTTT
TRBV28	.	few	TRBJ2-1	CASRKDGSSYNEQFF	TGTGCCAGCAGAAAGGACGGCAGCTCCTACAATGAGCAGTTCTTC
TRBV4-2	.	few	TRBJ1-2	CASSQATAGEYGYTF	TGTGCCAGCAGCCAAGCTACGGCAGGGGAGTATGGCTACACCTTC
TRBV20-1	.	few	TRBJ1-1	CSATLGTEAFF	TGCAGTGCTACACTTGGGACTGAAGCTTTCTTT
TRBV7-2	.	.	TRBJ1-1	CASSLFVGTLNTEAFF	TGTGCCAGCAGCTTATTCGTGGGCACCCTGAACACTGAAGCTTTCTTT
TRBV9	TRBD1	few	TRBJ2-1	CASSPSAGTGRTGGEQFF	TGTGCCAGCAGCCCTAGCGCCGGGACAGGAAGGACGGGTGGTGAGCAGTTCTTC